This T cell receptor beta chain was captured by sequencing in a study of blood T cell repertoires in COVID-19. The overall study: Samples representing acute and convalescent COVID-19 were sourced from the United States, Italy and Spain.

In germline, CDR1 is LGHDT, CDR2 YNNKEL (reference sequence). The CDR3 contains 20 residues. After removal of 8 bases from V and 3 bases from J, the junction contained 18 bases not matched to a gene. Original processing notes: How many nucleated cells were present was estimated from reference gene primer amplification. The data were produced by immunoSEQ multiplex PCR, yet TCRdb's version contains in-frame clones alone and is incomplete. V, J and clone size were drawn from that table, and D and trimming were deduced from the DNA. The data contain just over 300,000 clones, 80% to 90% of them singletons.

The origin of this receptor is a man under 40 who had recovered from COVID-19. Material for sequencing was PBMCs or T cells enriched from blood (not recorded which). The chain carries TRBV3-1 (or the pseudogene TRBV3-2) and TRBJ2-1, with TRBD2 matching 14 bases. The CDR3 sequence is CASANQLGLAGVSFYNEQFF. DNA of the CDR3: TGTGCCAGCGCCAACCAACTGGGACTAGCGGGAGTGAGCTTCTACAATGAGCAGTTCTTC.